The clone carrying this T cell receptor beta chain turned up a few times. Antigen: not known. Donors each provided about 10 milliliters of peripheral blood. Together with a sample-barcoded 5' primer, a J-beta primer mix was included in a second PCR lasting roughly 7 to 11 cycles. TCRdb recomputed calls from the 5' RACE reads with MiXCR, one row per CDR3 protein. This sample has some 900,000 distinct CDR3 sequences; around 48% occur once, and the top ten carry roughly 13%. V was pared by 0 bases and J by 4 bases, with 7 bases between. Germline assignment: CDR1 SGHTA and CDR2 FQGNSA. The CDR3 spans 15 residues. This entry belongs to a study of blood T cells in healthy people across ages. The wider study: With template switching, about one barcoded beta molecule was captured per two T cells.

Overall study results and limits: It was the long-lived donors that had more naive CD4+ cells and higher diversity than aged donors.

The receptor was derived from a man under 40 in good health. The chain has TRBV7-2 and TRBJ2-6; D is unresolved. Material: blood. The chain's CDR3 is CASSLAGPGANVLTF. CDR3 DNA sequence: TGTGCCAGCAGCTTAGCAGGGCCCGGGGCCAACGTCCTGACTTTC.